The subject of this entry is one TCR beta chain. Its antigen is still unknown. The sample belongs to a study of cytotoxic CD8 clonotypes in ibrutinib-treated CLL. Points from the study as a whole: In comparison with age-matched healthy donors, baseline clonality was higher and tracked circulating CD8+ T-cell counts.

Repertoires were generated with immunoSEQ multiplex PCR, while TCRdb's copy carries only in-frame clones and drops some. The sample lists 150,000 or so clones, 80% occurring once. Germline V lookup: CDR1 SEHNR, CDR2 FQNEAQ (reference sequence). The CDR3 has 13 amino acids. V lost 0 bases and J 8 bases, leaving 8 bases between the germline ends. Sequenced here: PBMCs, sampled after 36 months of ibrutinib treatment. This TCR derives from a human donor with chronic lymphocytic leukemia. The rearrangement links TRBV7-9 to TRBJ2-1; D unresolved. CDR3 sequence reads: CASSLARVYEQFF. DNA of the CDR3: TGTGCCAGCAGCTTAGCTAGGGTCTATGAGCAGTTCTTC.